Here is one TCR beta chain with its context. Its antigen is not identified. The entry originates in a study of T-cell memory formation after mild COVID-19. Study overall: The study found TCR clusters largely donor specific. Study-level findings and limits: Day 15 to 85 contracting clones showed balanced CD4/CD8; day 15 to 37 expanders favored CD4+. Shrinking CD4+ clones resided mostly in CM and EM, and CD8+ ones in EMRA.

From the 5' RACE reads, TCRdb called clonotypes with MiXCR, one entry per CDR3 protein. Here the sample spans some 40,000 distinct CDR3 sequences, about 7.3% being singletons. There are 15 residues in the CDR3. The V gene's germline CDR1 is SGHTA and CDR2 FQGNSA. Trimming took 5 bases from V and 4 from J; bases not matched to a gene: 8. Sequencing input: PBMCs or a T cell subset sorted from them (not recorded which). This sequence joins TRBV7-2 and TRBJ1-5, with TRBD1 matching 7 bases. The TCR comes from a man aged 18 to 35 who had mild COVID-19 (a few samples of this study predate the infection). Cell type and time point are not known. CDR3 protein: CASSGQAPGNQPQHF. The CDR3 DNA is TGTGCCAGCAGCGGACAGGCCCCGGGGAATCAGCCCCAGCATTTT.